Shown below are 20 T cell receptor beta chains from a single sample sequenced in a study of blood T cells in healthy people across ages. Using a J-beta primer mix together with a sample-barcoded 5' primer, a second PCR was run for roughly 6 to 12 cycles. TCRdb recomputed calls from the 5' RACE reads with MiXCR, one row per CDR3 protein. The repertoire has some 1.4 million distinct CDR3 sequences, around 42% of them found once; the top ten carry 7.9%. Sequencing used blood. These receptors were taken from a woman under 30 in good health.

This clonotype came up once. An end of the junction does not agree with germline; a read error may underlie this. This chain uses TRBV28 with TRBJ2-2, with TRBD1 matching 7 bases. This CDR3 is 14 amino acids long. The germline gives CDR1 MDHEN, CDR2 SYDVKM. In DNA, the CDR3 is TGTGCCTGCAGGCGACAGGGTTACACCGGGGAGCTGTTTTTT. Its translation: CACRRQGYTGELFF.

This clonotype has a handful of counts. The chain couples TRBV6-6 to TRBJ1-4, with 9 bases matching TRBD1. J was trimmed by 0 bases and V by 4 bases; bases with no gene match: 0. This CDR3 contains 15 residues. Germline V gene lookup returns CDR1 MNHNY and CDR2 SVGAGI (reference sequence). This CDR3 reads CASSWDRATNEKLFF. The CDR3 DNA is TGTGCCAGCAGTTGGGACAGGGCAACTAATGAAAAACTGTTTTTT.

The chain carries TRBV20-1 and TRBJ2-7; 7 nucleotides agree with TRBD2. V was pared by 5 bases and J by 5 bases, with 9 bases of the junction left unmatched. This CDR3 is built from 13 residues. CDR1 is DFQATT and CDR2 is SNEGSKA in the germline V gene (reference sequence). This chain's CDR3 is CSAEGGLEDEQYF. The CDR3 DNA is TGCAGTGCTGAGGGTGGACTAGAGGACGAGCAGTACTTC.

This clonotype was counted a few times. Here the CDR3 reads CASRPTTHEQYF. CDR3 nucleotide sequence: TGTGCCAGCAGGCCGACGACTCACGAGCAGTACTTC. The rearrangement links TRBV28 to TRBJ2-4; no clear D gene. The DNA end lines up better with TRBJ2-7; the J call may be wrong. The CDR3 is 12 residues long. Germline-derived CDR1 and CDR2 are MDHEN and SYDVKM.

As to this clonotype: A much larger clone is a single base away; this may be a read error. The chain carries TRBV5-1 and TRBJ2-7; D remains ambiguous. The germline gives CDR1 SGHRS, CDR2 YFSETQ. Between the trimmed V and J ends, which lost 0 bases and 7 bases, there was a span of 8 bases. This CDR3 is 12 amino acids long. As DNA, the CDR3 is TGCGCCAGCAGCTTGGGAGAGGATGAGCAGTACTTC. Translation: CASSLGEDEQYF. The full variable domain, completed using reference TRBV5-1 and TRBJ2-7, is KAGVTQTPRYLIKTRGQQVTLSCSPISGHRSVSWYQQTPGQGLQFLFEYFSETQRNKGNFPGRFSGRQFSNSRSEMNVSTLELGDSALYLCASSLGEDEQYFGPGTRLTVT.

J is TRBJ2-1 and V is TRBV24-1; a weak D match, TRBD2 (6 bases). CDR1 KGHDR and CDR2 SFDVKD come from the germline V gene. V gave up 3 bases and J gave up 4 bases, with 15 bases separating them. The CDR3 contains 16 residues. This chain's CDR3 is CATSDQRAGKYNEQFF. In DNA, the CDR3 is TGTGCCACCAGTGATCAGCGGGCGGGAAAGTACAATGAGCAGTTCTTC.

In the case of this clonotype: One end of the junction is discordant with germline, which a read error may explain. J is TRBJ2-5 and V is TRBV28, with D uncertain. Germline V CDR1 and CDR2: MDHEN, SYDVKM. The CDR3 totals 13 residues. Here the CDR3 DNA reads TGTGTCAGCAGATCCGGGTTCCAAGAGACCCAGTACTTC. Protein: CVSRSGFQETQYF.

This clonotype was counted a few times. The CDR3 loop reads CASSEILGLSYEQYF. The CDR3, as DNA: TGCGCCAGCAGTGAAATATTGGGACTTAGCTACGAGCAGTACTTC. J is TRBJ2-7 and V is TRBV10-2; TRBD2 might be the D (6 bases). This CDR3 region has 15 residues. In germline, CDR1 is WSHSY, CDR2 SAAADI. Deletions cut 3 bases from V and 3 bases from J, with 15 bases between.

This rearrangement joins TRBV20-1 to TRBJ2-3; TRBD2 agrees at 15 bases. Per germline, CDR1 DFQATT and CDR2 SNEGSKA (reference sequence). The CDR3 spans 16 residues. The V and J ends lost 6 bases and 6 bases, in that order; junction bases with no gene match: 10. The CDR3 sequence is CSAAGLAGGGGDTQYF. In DNA form, the CDR3 reads TGCAGTGCGGCGGGACTAGCGGGGGGCGGGGGGGATACGCAGTATTTT.

The rearrangement uses TRBV7-2 and TRBJ1-1; 8 bases agree with TRBD1. V was clipped by 1 base and J by 9 bases; unmatched bases: 1. The CDR3 is 12 amino acids. Germline loops: CDR1 SGHTA, CDR2 FQGNSA. CDR3: CASSLGTGQAFF. The CDR3 nucleotides read TGTGCCAGCAGCTTAGGGACAGGGCAAGCTTTCTTT.

The gene calls are TRBV2 and TRBJ2-3; D ambiguous. CDR1 is SNHLY, CDR2 FYNNEI, per germline. V lost 7 bases to trimming and J lost 5 bases, with 4 bases between them. This CDR3 region has 10 residues. CDR3 DNA: TGTGCCAGCAACTTAGATACGCAGTATTTT. Translated, it gives CASNLDTQYF. Based on the CDR3 plus reference TRBV2 and TRBJ2-3, the full variable domain is EPEVTQTPSHQVTQMGQEVILRCVPISNHLYFYWYRQILGQKVEFLVSFYNNEISEKSEIFDDQFSVERPDGSNFTLKIRSTKLEDSAMYFCASNLDTQYFGPGTRLTVL.

The chain uses TRBV9 and TRBJ2-3, with D unclear. The CDR3 has 14 residues. Germline CDR1 is SGDLS and CDR2 is YYNGEE. Deletions cut 3 bases from V and 6 bases from J, with 14 bases between. The CDR3 protein is CASSGALLRDTQYF. DNA for the CDR3: TGTGCCAGCAGCGGAGCGTTACTTCGGGATACGCAGTATTTT. Full variable domain (remainder filled in from reference TRBV9 and TRBJ2-3): DSGVTQTPKHLITATGQRVTLRCSPRSGDLSVYWYQQSLDQGLQFLIQYYNGEERAKGNILERFSAQQFPDLHSELNLSSLELGDSALYFCASSGALLRDTQYFGPGTRLTVL.

The table lists this clonotype with a few counts. The V and J genes are TRBV29-1 and TRBJ2-7; 7 nucleotides line up with TRBD1. This CDR3 has 11 amino acids. Germline assignment: CDR1 SQVTM and CDR2 ANQGSEA. V trimming: 7 bases; J trimming: 3 bases; junction bases outside the gene matches: 3. Here the CDR3 DNA reads TGCAGCGGGGGACAGAACTACGAGCAGTACTTC. Its protein product is CSGGQNYEQYF.

V usage is TRBV29-1 and J usage is TRBJ1-1; 8 bases fit TRBD1. This CDR3 has 12 amino acids. Losses at the gene ends were 8 bases for V and 0 bases for J; bases not matched to a gene: 2. The germline V gene has CDR1 SQVTM and CDR2 ANQGSEA. CDR3 coding DNA: TGCAGCACGGGACAGGTGAACACTGAAGCTTTCTTT. This encodes CSTGQVNTEAFF.

The chain joins TRBV20-1 to TRBJ1-6, with TRBD1 as a possible D gene (5 bases). V lost 0 bases and J 10 bases, leaving 13 bases between the germline ends. This CDR3 is built from 14 residues. Germline V gene lookup returns CDR1 DFQATT and CDR2 SNEGSKA (reference sequence). CDR3 sequence: CSAREEKGQSPLHF. DNA for the CDR3: TGCAGTGCTAGAGAAGAGAAGGGGCAGTCACCCCTCCACTTT.

The J gene is TRBJ2-5, the V gene TRBV6-6, with 10 bases matching TRBD1. The germline CDR1 and CDR2 sequences are MNHNY and SVGAGI (reference sequence). This CDR3 comprises 15 residues. The trim removed 3 bases at V and 3 bases at J, leaving 4 bases unmatched. Here the CDR3 reads CASSYRDRGEETQYF. For the CDR3, the DNA is TGTGCCAGCAGTTATAGGGACAGGGGAGAAGAGACCCAGTACTTC.

J is TRBJ1-4 and V is TRBV27; 10 nucleotides align to TRBD1. After removal of 5 bases from V and 10 bases from J, the junction contained 4 bases not matched to a gene. The CDR3 runs 13 residues. The germline CDR1 and CDR2 sequences are MNHEY and SMNVEV (reference sequence). CDR3 in DNA: TGTGCCAGCAGTGCCGGACAGGGGGGAAAACTGTTTTTT. Its protein product is CASSAGQGGKLFF.

This clonotype was seen more than once but under ten times. The chain links TRBV12-3 or TRBV12-4 to TRBJ1-5; maybe TRBD1 (6 bases). Trimming took off 4 bases at V and 3 bases at J, with 10 bases between the two ends. This CDR3 is 14 amino acids long. The CDR3 sequence: CASSSSGANQPQHF. As DNA, the CDR3 is TGTGCCAGCAGTTCCTCGGGGGCCAATCAGCCCCAGCATTTT.

This clonotype was recorded a few times. The chain employs TRBV6-6 and TRBJ2-1; 11 bases are a match to TRBD2. This CDR3 comprises 16 residues. Per germline, CDR1 MNHNY and CDR2 SVGAGI (reference sequence). V dropped 5 bases and J dropped 9; count of bases not matched to a gene: 12. The DNA for the CDR3 is TGTGCCAGCAGTACCACTAGCGGGAGAATGGGGGGTGAGCAGTTCTTC. Amino acids: CASSTTSGRMGGEQFF.

Comments on this clonotype: This may be a read error: a much more frequent sequence differs by one nucleotide. This CDR3 reads CASRVSDRAGNEQFF. The CDR3 DNA follows: TGTGCCAGCAGGGTGAGCGACAGGGCCGGGAATGAGCAGTTCTTC. This chain uses TRBV12-3 or TRBV12-4 with TRBJ2-1, with TRBD1 identical over 7 bases. The V gene end was trimmed by 6 bases and the J gene end by 7 bases; junction bases not matched to a gene: 12. The CDR3 sequence is 15 residues long.